This paragraph covers one T cell receptor (beta chain) sequence. TCRdb's table, derived via immunoSEQ multiplex PCR, lists solely in-frame clones and lacks some. The sample carries about 32,000 clones, roughly 89% recorded once. These data belong to a study of T cell changes during pregnancy in multiple sclerosis. The germline V gene encodes CDR1 SGHAT and CDR2 FQNNGV. This CDR3 region has 13 residues. With 3 bases removed from V and 7 bases from J, the gap between germline ends came to 12 bases. Source: CD8+ T cells from peripheral blood mononuclear cells, taken in the first trimester of pregnancy. The rearrangement uses TRBV11-2 and TRBJ1-2; D is possibly TRBD1 (5 bases). The TCR originated in a female donor with multiple sclerosis, enrolled in a pregnancy study. The CDR3 DNA sequence: TGTGCCAGCAGCTTTGACAGTAGAGGTGGCTACACCTTC. Its translation is CASSFDSRGGYTF.